The 11 T cell receptor beta chains presented below share a single source sample, sequenced in a study of blood T cells in healthy people across ages. The authors ran a second PCR of about 7 to 11 cycles using a sample-barcoded 5' primer and a J-beta primer mix. TCRdb reprocessed the 5' RACE reads via MiXCR and lists one record per CDR3 protein. The data contain 1.4 million to 1.5 million distinct CDR3 sequences, 42% of them seen just once; the ten biggest clones take up 7% to 9.5%. Sample: blood. All receptors derive from a woman under 30 in good health.

The rearrangement uses TRBV29-1 and TRBJ2-1, with 15 bases identical to TRBD2. TRBJ2-7 matches the DNA end more closely, so the J call is doubtful. The CDR3 loop spans 19 amino acids. The germline gives CDR1 SQVTM, CDR2 ANQGSEA. CDR3 in amino acids: CSVAGGLAGGRGAYNEQYF. In DNA, the CDR3 is TGCAGCGTTGCGGGTGGACTAGCGGGAGGGAGGGGGGCTTACAATGAGCAGTACTTC.

The sample holds one count of this clonotype. The V gene is TRBV20-1, the J gene TRBJ2-1; 7 bases match TRBD1. CDR1 is DFQATT, CDR2 SNEGSKA, per germline (reference sequence). The junction had 9 bases not matched to a gene; V was cut back by 0 bases and J by 10 bases. The CDR3 sequence is 14 residues long. CDR3 sequence (DNA): TGCAGTGCTAGAGATCTCCTTGGACAGGACGAGCAGTTCTTC. As protein: CSARDLLGQDEQFF.

This chain connects TRBV27 to TRBJ2-5; tentative D call: TRBD2 (5 bases). This CDR3 contains 16 residues. CDR1 and CDR2 from the germline V gene are MNHEY and SMNVEV (reference sequence). Trimming removed 6 bases from V and 0 bases from J, with 17 bases in between. The CDR3 bases are TGTGCCAGCAGACCTTTGGACTCCGGTAACCAAGAGACCCAGTACTTC. It translates to CASRPLDSGNQETQYF.

This chain joins TRBV6-1 and TRBJ1-5, with 9 bases that match TRBD1. From germline, CDR1 is MNHNS and CDR2 SASEGT. V shed 2 bases, J shed 9 bases, and the junction held 11 bases outside the gene matches. The CDR3 runs to 16 residues. The CDR3 protein is CASSELGGTGPRPQHF. The CDR3, as DNA: TGTGCCAGCAGTGAATTGGGCGGGACAGGGCCACGGCCCCAGCATTTT.

This clonotype turned up a few times. The V gene is TRBV21-1, the J gene TRBJ2-1; the table's D gene call, TRBD2, was not cross checked with the DNA. TRBV21-1 is deemed a pseudogene. The CDR3 has 17 amino acids. The CDR3 loop reads CASSKAGGGLINNEQFF. DNA for the CDR3: TGTGCCAGCAGCAAAGCTGGGGGAGGGTTGATTAACAATGAGCAGTTCTTC.

The V gene is TRBV6-6, the J gene TRBJ1-1, with 7 bases identical to TRBD1. V was pared by 6 bases and J by 5 bases, with 9 bases of the junction left unmatched. Germline lookup yields CDR1 MNHNY and CDR2 SVGAGI (reference sequence). CDR3 length: 14 residues. CDR3 region: CASSLTGDATEAFF. CDR3 nucleotides: TGTGCCAGCAGCCTAACAGGGGATGCAACTGAAGCTTTCTTT.

This clonotype was seen more than once but under ten times. The rearrangement joins TRBV12-3 or TRBV12-4 to TRBJ1-4; D ambiguous. The CDR3 spans 14 residues. The ends were cut back, 4 bases at V and 0 bases at J, with 6 bases in the middle. The CDR3 nucleotides are TGTGCCAGCAGTTCGGGCCCAACTAATGAAAAACTGTTTTTT. It encodes CASSSGPTNEKLFF.

J is TRBJ2-7 and V is TRBV20-1, with 9 bases fitting TRBD2. CDR1 and CDR2 from the germline V gene are DFQATT and SNEGSKA (reference sequence). The length of the CDR3 is 13 residues. The J segment lost 4 bases and the V segment lost 6 bases, leaving 7 bases of the junction unmatched. Written as DNA, the CDR3 is TGCAGTGCCTTAGCGGGAGTGAGGTACGAGCAGTACTTC. The encoded protein is CSALAGVRYEQYF.

The chain uses TRBV15 and TRBJ1-2; the match to TRBD1 covers 7 bases. In germline, CDR1 is LNHNV, CDR2 YYDKDF (reference sequence). This CDR3 has 15 amino acids. V shed 2 bases, J shed 8 bases, and the junction held 11 bases outside the gene matches. The CDR3 spells CATSRSGTALLGYTF. Here the CDR3 DNA reads TGTGCCACCAGCAGATCCGGGACAGCCCTTTTGGGCTACACCTTC. The full variable domain, its missing parts supplied by reference TRBV15 and TRBJ1-2, is DAMVIQNPRYQVTQFGKPVTLSCSQTLNHNVMYWYQQKSSQAPKLLFHYYDKDFNNEADTPDNFQSRRPNTSFCFLDIRSPGLGDTAMYLCATSRSGTALLGYTFGSGTRLTVV.

This clonotype has a handful of counts. The rearrangement links TRBV12-5 to TRBJ2-5; D unresolved. The length of the CDR3 is 13 residues. The V and J ends lost 1 base and 5 bases respectively, with 8 bases between them. The germline V gene has CDR1 LGHNT and CDR2 FRNRAP. The chain's CDR3 is CASGLAAQETQYF. CDR3 nucleotides: TGTGCTAGTGGTTTGGCCGCCCAGGAGACCCAGTACTTC.

This clonotype came up a few times. This sequence joins TRBV30 and TRBJ2-7, with TRBD2 as a possible D gene (5 bases). Trimming pared 4 bases from V and 2 bases from J, leaving 15 bases between. The CDR3 loop spans 14 amino acids. Looked up from germline, CDR1 is GTSNPN and CDR2 is SVGIG (reference sequence). Here the CDR3 reads CAWKYGSATYEQYF. The CDR3 coding sequence is TGTGCCTGGAAGTATGGTAGCGCAACCTACGAGCAGTACTTC. Looking up the rest from reference TRBV30 and TRBJ2-7 gives the full variable domain: SQTIHQWPATLVQPVGSPLSLECTVEGTSNPNLYWYRQAAGRGLQLLFYSVGIGQISSEVPQNLSASRPQDRQFILSSKKLLLSDSGFYLCAWKYGSATYEQYFGPGTRLTVT.